This TCR beta chain was documented in a study of tumor-infiltrating lymphocytes in primary liver carcinoma. Study-wide results and limits: Bulk unsorted material prevented CD4+ and CD8+ repertoire comparison.

In addition to blood RNA drawn from unsorted whole blood, germline DNA was extracted. CDR1 and CDR2 (germline): SGHKS, YYEKEE (reference sequence). Trimming removed 2 bases from V and 0 bases from J, with 9 bases in between. This CDR3 comprises 15 residues. As concerns this clonotype: Its matching antigen is unknown. It is likely a read error, because the conserved phenylalanine at the end of the CDR3 is missing.

The investigators made TCR beta cDNA from about 510 ng total RNA, using a constant-region primer. TCR beta libraries came from three nested multiplex PCR rounds using slightly modified ARM-PCR. The first two PCR rounds used TRBV1-TRBV30 primers with a Cbeta primer, approximately 10 cycles each. TCRdb processed the multiplex PCR reads anew with MiXCR; each CDR3 protein has one entry. The table lists hundreds of thousands of distinct CDR3 sequences, around three fifths of them singletons. This chain links TRBV5-5 with TRBJ2-1, with a tentative D call TRBD2 (6 bases). This TCR came from a woman in her twenties or thirties with primary liver carcinoma and hepatitis B virus infection. Sequencing was performed on peripheral blood. The CDR3 here is CASSLGGASYNEQFL. The CDR3, as DNA: TGTGCCAGCAGCTTAGGCGGGGCCTCCTACAATGAGCAGTTCCTC.